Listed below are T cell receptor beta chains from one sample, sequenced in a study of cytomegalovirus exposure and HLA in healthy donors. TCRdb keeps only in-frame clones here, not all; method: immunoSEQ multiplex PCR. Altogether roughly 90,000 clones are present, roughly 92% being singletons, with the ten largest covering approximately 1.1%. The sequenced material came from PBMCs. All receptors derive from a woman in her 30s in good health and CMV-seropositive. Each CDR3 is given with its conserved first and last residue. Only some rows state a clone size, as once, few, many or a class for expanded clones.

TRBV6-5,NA,CASTEWTGAAFF
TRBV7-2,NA,CASSLRGLITDTQYF
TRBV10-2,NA,CASSGQPLNTEAFF
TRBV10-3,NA,CAISRDSSTNYGYTF
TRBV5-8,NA,CASRLTGVNTGELFF
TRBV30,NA,CAWSAIRLSEQFF
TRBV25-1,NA,CASSLAGNYNEQFF
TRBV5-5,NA,CASSLGGGWTEAFF
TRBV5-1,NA,CASSVTGGADTQYF
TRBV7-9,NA,CASSLGRQETQYF
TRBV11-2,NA,CASSSGLAGTYEQYF
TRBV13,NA,CASSFQGNYGYTF
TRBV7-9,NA,CASNPGGNEQFF
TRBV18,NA,CASSPGRTGGNIQYF
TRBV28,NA,CASSSPDSYSNQPQHF
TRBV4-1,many,CASSQEPGTSSYEQYF
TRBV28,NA,CASSLSGIMNTEAFF
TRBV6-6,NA,CASSPNKQVGYTF
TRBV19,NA,CASSGLRNTEAFF
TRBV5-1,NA,CASSLRENYGYTF
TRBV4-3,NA,CASSKGQGRTDTQYF
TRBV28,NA,CASSLGAGTPREQYF
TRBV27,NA,CASSFDGRETQYF
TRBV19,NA,CASRTGQGSNQPQHF
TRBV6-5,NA,CASTSGGHNEQFF
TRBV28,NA,CASRTVEQANGYTF
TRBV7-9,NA,CASIRRGGWNTEAFF
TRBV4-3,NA,CASSLRDRGSYEQYF
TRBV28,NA,CASSLLPGKKAYEQYF
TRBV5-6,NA,CASSTDRGSYGYTF
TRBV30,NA,CAWSSWTPMNTGELFF
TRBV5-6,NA,CASSFGGHMNTEAFF
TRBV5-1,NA,CASSLGHRDEQFF
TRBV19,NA,CASSRQGKTYEQYF
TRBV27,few,CASRPAGNSNQPQHF
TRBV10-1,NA,CASRGQDGYEQYF
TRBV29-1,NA,CSVEATGNTEAFF